The text below deals with one TCR beta chain. Its antigen is unknown. With constant-segment primers, 5'RACE yielded cDNA libraries of TCR alpha and TCR beta that carried sample barcodes and UMIs. MiXCR, applied by TCRdb to the 5' RACE reads, yields one record per CDR3 protein. The sample carries 500,000 to 650,000 distinct CDR3 sequences, about a fifth recorded once. The sample belongs to a study of T-cell memory formation after mild COVID-19. Study-wide context: Across donors, TCR clusters were largely donor specific. Study conclusions and caveats: Clonal second-wave expansions that peaked on day 37 had unconfirmed SARS-CoV-2 specificity.

CDR1 SQVTM and CDR2 ANQGSEA come from the germline V gene. CDR3 length: 12 amino acids. V lost 3 bases and J 5 bases, leaving 10 bases between the germline ends. The sequencing sample was made of PBMCs or a T cell subset sorted from them (not recorded which). This sequence was found in an adult woman who had mild COVID-19 (a few samples of this study predate the infection). Cell type and time point are not known. V gene TRBV29-1 combines with J gene TRBJ1-2; D uncertain. CDR3 residues: CSVDGWAYGYTF. The CDR3 DNA reads as TGCAGCGTTGACGGGTGGGCGTATGGCTACACCTTC.